Listed here are 19 T cell receptor beta chains from one sample, sequenced in a study of blood T cell repertoires in COVID-19 (dated by TCRdb to 2018 to 2020). The library relied on the immunoSEQ multiplex PCR assay. TCRdb provides this immuneACCESS table in a form limited to in-frame rearrangements. Some clones are lacking; in checked studies, under half of them reflect an unresolved V gene, and why the rest are absent is not known. This sample lists 330,000 or so clones; roughly 86% were detected once. Jointly, the top ten make up approximately 9.9% of the sample. The sample taken for sequencing was peripheral blood. The receptors derive from a man aged 25 to 40 with COVID-19, enrolled during active disease.

This clone was detected once. J is TRBJ2-1 and V is TRBV25-1; possibly TRBD2 for D (5 bases). Germline values: CDR1 MGHDK, CDR2 SYGVNS. This CDR3 contains 14 residues. V shed 3 bases and J shed 10 bases, with 16 bases lying between them. CDR3 bases: TGTGCCAGCAGTGACCGAGGAGGAAGGAGCGAGCAGTTCTTC. As protein: CASSDRGGRSEQFF.

The V call is TRBV4-3, the J call TRBJ1-1; TRBD1 matches 7 bases. The CDR3 is made up of 13 amino acids. The J segment lost 14 bases and the V segment lost 0 bases, leaving 9 bases of the junction unmatched. The V gene's germline CDR1 is LGHNA and CDR2 YSLEER. This chain's CDR3 is CASSQDGRGLPFF. CDR3 sequence (DNA): TGCGCCAGCAGCCAAGACGGAAGGGGGCTGCCGTTCTTT.

This chain connects TRBV6-2 or TRBV6-3 to TRBJ1-5; 8 bases line up with TRBD1. The germline CDR1 and CDR2 sequences are MNHEY and SVGEGT. The CDR3 sequence is 16 residues long. J was trimmed by 1 base and V by 6 bases; bases with no gene match: 8. CDR3 in amino acids: CASRPSRQGSNQPQHF. DNA of the CDR3: TGTGCCAGCAGACCTTCTAGACAGGGGAGCAATCAGCCCCAGCATTTT.

A remark on this clone: This sample also contains other DNA sequences that code for the same CDR3. The chain combines TRBV7-9 with TRBJ2-7; D is unclear. Per the germline V gene, CDR1 is SEHNR and CDR2 is FQNEAQ (reference sequence). The length of the CDR3 is 12 residues. V shed 5 bases and J shed 1 base, with 6 bases lying between them. The CDR3 DNA is TGTGCCAGCAGCCCAGGATCCTACGAGCAGTACTTC. This translates into CASSPGSYEQYF. Supplemented by reference TRBV7-9 and TRBJ2-7, the full variable domain reads DTGVSQNPRHKITKRGQNVTFRCDPISEHNRLYWYRQTLGQGPEFLTYFQNEAQLEKSRLLSDRFSAERPKGSFSTLEIQRTEQGDSAMYLCASSPGSYEQYFGPGTRLTVT.

The chain links TRBV5-5 to TRBJ2-7, with 8 bases identical to TRBD1. The CDR3 runs 14 residues. Germline V gives CDR1 SGHKS, CDR2 YYEKEE (reference sequence). V was clipped by 1 base and J by 5 bases; unmatched bases: 5. The CDR3 loop is CASSLRAGGHEQYF. The CDR3 DNA reads TGTGCCAGCAGCTTGAGGGCAGGGGGCCACGAGCAGTACTTC.

V and J are TRBV10-3 and TRBJ2-2, with 10 bases matching TRBD1. In germline, CDR1 is ENHRY, CDR2 SYGVKD. The CDR3 is made up of 14 amino acids. V lost 6 bases, J lost 5 bases, and 3 bases stayed unmatched. CDR3 protein: CAISGTGDTGELFF. The CDR3 region has the DNA TGTGCCATCAGCGGGACAGGGGATACCGGGGAGCTGTTTTTT.

This chain uses TRBV2 with TRBJ2-2; 7 bases agree with TRBD1. In germline, CDR1 is SNHLY, CDR2 FYNNEI. Trimming removed 4 bases from V and 2 bases from J; junction bases left unmatched: 4. CDR3 length: 15 residues. The CDR3 nucleotides are TGTGCCAGCAGTGTTGGGACAGCTAACACCGGGGAGCTGTTTTTT. The encoded protein is CASSVGTANTGELFF.

The chain recombines TRBV28 with TRBJ1-1; 7 bases line up with TRBD1. This CDR3 spans 14 amino acids. Germline V lookup: CDR1 MDHEN, CDR2 SYDVKM. The ends lost 8 bases at V and 3 bases at J; junction bases unmatched: 9. The CDR3 nucleotides read TGTGCCAGCCTGGCAGGGGGTTTGTACACTGAAGCTTTCTTT. Its translation is CASLAGGLYTEAFF.

The rearrangement links TRBV11-2 to TRBJ1-4, with 8 bases aligning to TRBD1. Looked up from germline, CDR1 is SGHAT and CDR2 is FQNNGV. CDR3 length: 14 residues. The V segment lost 5 bases and the J segment 5 bases; nucleotides outside the gene matches: 4. The CDR3 DNA is TGTGCCAGCAGCGCATGGACAGGGAATGAAAAACTGTTTTTT. As protein: CASSAWTGNEKLFF.

V is TRBV14 and J is TRBJ2-1; 7 bases map to TRBD2. With 2 bases clipped from V and 0 bases from J, the junction kept 1 base outside the gene matches. The CDR3 consists of 15 residues. Germline-derived CDR1 and CDR2 are SGHDN and FVKESK. The CDR3 here is CASSQRTSSYNEQFF. As DNA, the CDR3 is TGTGCCAGCAGCCAAAGGACTAGCTCCTACAATGAGCAGTTCTTC.

This chain connects TRBV13 to TRBJ2-1, with 12 bases that match TRBD2. The trim removed 5 bases at V and 7 bases at J, leaving 6 bases unmatched. Germline V lookup: CDR1 PRHDT, CDR2 FYEKMQ (reference sequence). This CDR3 region has 15 residues. The CDR3 loop is CASSGGGLAGNEQFF. The CDR3 nucleotides read TGTGCCAGCAGCGGTGGAGGACTAGCGGGGAATGAGCAGTTCTTC.

This chain uses TRBV3-1 (or the pseudogene TRBV3-2) with TRBJ1-5; D unresolved. The germline gives CDR1 LGHDT, CDR2 YNNKEL (reference sequence). The CDR3 covers 14 residues. The V gene lost 1 base and the J gene lost 5 bases, with 9 bases spanning the gap. The CDR3 loop reads CASSQGSGDQPQHF. CDR3 DNA: TGTGCCAGCAGCCAAGGGTCAGGCGATCAGCCCCAGCATTTT.

This clone was found a few times. CDR3 loop: CASSVATGGSSYNEQFF. The CDR3 nucleotides read TGTGCCAGCAGCGTAGCTACAGGAGGGAGCTCCTACAATGAGCAGTTCTTC. V usage is TRBV9 and J usage is TRBJ2-1; possible D gene TRBD2, 6 bases. V lost 0 bases and J 0 bases, leaving 13 bases between the germline ends. Per germline, CDR1 SGDLS and CDR2 YYNGEE. The CDR3 contains 17 residues.

The CDR3: CASSPGITGTMSRETQYF. CDR3 bases: TGTGCCAGCTCACCTGGTATAACAGGTACTATGTCGCGGGAGACCCAGTACTTC. This chain uses TRBV18 with TRBJ2-5; D might be TRBD1 (5 bases). The V end was cut by 3 bases, the J end by 5 bases, with 25 bases between. The germline V gene encodes CDR1 KGHSH and CDR2 LQKENI. The CDR3 runs to 18 residues.

The chain links TRBV9 to TRBJ2-1; maybe TRBD2 (5 bases). Germline CDR1 SGDLS, CDR2 YYNGEE. V lost 3 bases and J 0 bases, leaving 10 bases between the germline ends. The CDR3 runs 15 residues. The CDR3 reads CASSALGDSYNEQFF. CDR3 DNA sequence: TGTGCCAGCAGCGCGCTCGGGGACTCCTACAATGAGCAGTTCTTC. Full variable domain (outside the CDR3, taken from reference TRBV9 and TRBJ2-1): DSGVTQTPKHLITATGQRVTLRCSPRSGDLSVYWYQQSLDQGLQFLIQYYNGEERAKGNILERFSAQQFPDLHSELNLSSLELGDSALYFCASSALGDSYNEQFFGPGTRLTVL.

The chain uses TRBV2 and TRBJ1-6, with D tentatively TRBD1 (5 bases). The length of the CDR3 is 16 residues. Germline CDR1 is SNHLY and CDR2 is FYNNEI. V lost 5 bases and J lost 1, with 12 bases in between. CDR3 sequence: CASSFQGGSYNSPLHF. The CDR3 DNA reads TGTGCCAGCAGTTTTCAGGGTGGGTCCTATAATTCACCCCTCCACTTT.

In DNA form, the CDR3 reads TGTGCCTGGAGTGCCCGGTTCTATGGCTACACCTTC. It is translated as CAWSARFYGYTF. The genes are TRBV30 and TRBJ1-2; D is ambiguous. Trimming left V 1 base short and J 4 bases short, with 7 bases between. From germline, CDR1 is GTSNPN and CDR2 SVGIG (reference sequence). The CDR3 runs 12 residues.

The chain uses TRBV5-4 and TRBJ2-5, with 7 bases matching TRBD1. The CDR3 consists of 14 residues. The V and J ends lost 0 bases and 5 bases, in that order; junction bases with no gene match: 4. Germline values: CDR1 SGHNT, CDR2 YYREEE (reference sequence). DNA for the CDR3: TGTGCCAGCAGCTTGGGACAGGGAAGCGAGACCCAGTACTTC. It specifies CASSLGQGSETQYF.

The chain joins TRBV24-1 to TRBJ2-3, with 9 bases aligning to TRBD1. V was pared by 5 bases and J by 3 bases, with 8 bases of the junction left unmatched. From germline, CDR1 is KGHDR and CDR2 SFDVKD. This CDR3 region has 16 residues. CDR3 sequence reads: CATSALGDRETDTQYF. CDR3 sequence (DNA): TGTGCCACCAGTGCCCTAGGGGACAGGGAAACAGATACGCAGTATTTT.